The clone carrying this TCR beta chain occurred a few times. The target antigen is unknown. MiXCR, run by TCRdb on the RT-PCR reads, gives a single entry per CDR3 protein. Altogether 450,000 to 700,000 distinct CDR3 sequences are present, around 15% being singletons, with the ten largest covering 11%. These data are taken from a study of response to subunit inactivated influenza vaccine. The CDR3 covers 13 residues. Trimming removed 2 bases at V and 7 bases at J, with 9 bases between. The germline V gene has CDR1 SEHNR and CDR2 FQNEAQ (reference sequence). Overall study results and limits: Authors suggested that a seasonal influenza vaccination recruits few new T cells each time.

The TCR comes from a man aged 50 to 59 who received an inactivated influenza vaccine. The sample here was PBMCs from blood, taken 12 days after vaccination. The chain links TRBV7-9 to TRBJ2-1, with D uncertain. DNA of the CDR3: TGTGCCAGCAGCTTACAACGGTTGAATGAGCAGTTCTTC. Translated, it gives CASSLQRLNEQFF.